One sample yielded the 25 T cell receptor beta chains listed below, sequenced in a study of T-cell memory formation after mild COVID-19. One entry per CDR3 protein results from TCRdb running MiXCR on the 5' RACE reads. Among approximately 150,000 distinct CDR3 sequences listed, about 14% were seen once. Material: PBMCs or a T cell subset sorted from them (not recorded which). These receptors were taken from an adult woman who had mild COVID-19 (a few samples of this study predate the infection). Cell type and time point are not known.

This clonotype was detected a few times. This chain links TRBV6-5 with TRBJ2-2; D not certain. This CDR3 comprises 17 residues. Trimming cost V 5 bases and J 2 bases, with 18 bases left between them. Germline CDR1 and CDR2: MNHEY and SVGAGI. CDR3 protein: CASSAPRTRTNTGELFF. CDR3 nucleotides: TGTGCCAGCAGTGCACCTCGAACTCGGACCAACACCGGGGAGCTGTTTTTT.

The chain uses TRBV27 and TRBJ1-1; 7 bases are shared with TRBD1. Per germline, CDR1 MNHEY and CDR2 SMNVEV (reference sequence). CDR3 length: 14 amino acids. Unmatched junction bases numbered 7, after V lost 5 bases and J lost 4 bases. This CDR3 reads CASSTYRGSTEAFF. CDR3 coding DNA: TGTGCCAGCAGTACCTACAGGGGATCCACTGAAGCTTTCTTT.

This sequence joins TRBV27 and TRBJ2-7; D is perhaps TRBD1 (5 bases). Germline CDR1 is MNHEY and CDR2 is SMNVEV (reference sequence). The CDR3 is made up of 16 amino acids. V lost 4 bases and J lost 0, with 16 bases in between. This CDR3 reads CASSSNARQRSYEQYF. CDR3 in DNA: TGTGCCAGCAGTTCCAATGCCCGACAGCGCTCCTACGAGCAGTACTTC.

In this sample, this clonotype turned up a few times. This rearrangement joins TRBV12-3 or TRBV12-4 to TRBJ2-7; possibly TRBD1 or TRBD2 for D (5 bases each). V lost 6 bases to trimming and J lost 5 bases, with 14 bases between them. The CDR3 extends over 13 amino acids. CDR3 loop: CASRIGAGNEQYF. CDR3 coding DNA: TGTGCCAGCAGAATAGGGGCCGGGAACGAGCAGTACTTC.

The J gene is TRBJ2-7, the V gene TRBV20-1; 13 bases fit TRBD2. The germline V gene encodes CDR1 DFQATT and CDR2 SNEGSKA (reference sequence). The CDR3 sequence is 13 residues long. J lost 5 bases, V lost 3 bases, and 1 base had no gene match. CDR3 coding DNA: TGCAGTGCTAGCGGACTAGCGGGAGACGAGCAGTACTTC. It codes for CSASGLAGDEQYF.

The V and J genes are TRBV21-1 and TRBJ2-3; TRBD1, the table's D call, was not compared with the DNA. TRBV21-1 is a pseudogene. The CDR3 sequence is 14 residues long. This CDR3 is CASSKLDRADTQYF. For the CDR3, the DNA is TGTGCCAGCAGCAAGCTTGACAGGGCGGATACGCAGTATTTT.

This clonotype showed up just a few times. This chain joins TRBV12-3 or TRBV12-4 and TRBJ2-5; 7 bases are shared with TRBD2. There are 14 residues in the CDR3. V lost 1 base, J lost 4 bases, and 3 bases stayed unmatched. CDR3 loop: CASSLGLAVETQYF. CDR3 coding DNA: TGTGCCAGCAGTTTAGGTCTAGCGGTAGAGACCCAGTACTTC.

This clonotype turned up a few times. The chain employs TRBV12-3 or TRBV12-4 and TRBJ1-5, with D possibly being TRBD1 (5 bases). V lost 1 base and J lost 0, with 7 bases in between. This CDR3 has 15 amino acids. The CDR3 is CASSLGRDSNQPQHF. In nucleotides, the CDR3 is TGTGCCAGCAGTTTAGGCAGGGATAGCAATCAGCCCCAGCATTTT.

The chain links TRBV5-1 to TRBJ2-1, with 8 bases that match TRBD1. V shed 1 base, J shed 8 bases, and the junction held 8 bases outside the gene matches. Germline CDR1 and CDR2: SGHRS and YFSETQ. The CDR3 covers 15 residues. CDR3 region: CASSLIGQGAYEQFF. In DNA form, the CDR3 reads TGCGCCAGCAGCTTGATCGGGCAGGGGGCCTATGAGCAGTTCTTC.

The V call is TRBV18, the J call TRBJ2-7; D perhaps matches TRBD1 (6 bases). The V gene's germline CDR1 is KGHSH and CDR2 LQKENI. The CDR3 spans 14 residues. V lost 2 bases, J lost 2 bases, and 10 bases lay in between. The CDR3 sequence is CASSPRDIAYEQYF. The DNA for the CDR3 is TGTGCCAGCTCACCAAGGGACATTGCCTACGAGCAGTACTTC.

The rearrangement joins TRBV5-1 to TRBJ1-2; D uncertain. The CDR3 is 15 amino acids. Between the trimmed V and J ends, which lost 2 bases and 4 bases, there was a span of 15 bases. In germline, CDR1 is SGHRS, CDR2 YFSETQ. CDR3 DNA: TGCGCCAGCAGCTTCGGACGGAAGGCCAGCTATGGCTACACCTTC. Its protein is CASSFGRKASYGYTF.

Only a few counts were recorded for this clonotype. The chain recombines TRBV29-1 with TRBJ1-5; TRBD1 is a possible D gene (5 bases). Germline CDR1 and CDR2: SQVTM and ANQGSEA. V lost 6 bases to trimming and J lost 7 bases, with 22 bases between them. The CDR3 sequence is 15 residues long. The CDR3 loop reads CSVGDSSLAGQPQHF. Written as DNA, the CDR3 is TGCAGCGTGGGGGACTCCTCCCTAGCGGGACAGCCCCAGCATTTT.

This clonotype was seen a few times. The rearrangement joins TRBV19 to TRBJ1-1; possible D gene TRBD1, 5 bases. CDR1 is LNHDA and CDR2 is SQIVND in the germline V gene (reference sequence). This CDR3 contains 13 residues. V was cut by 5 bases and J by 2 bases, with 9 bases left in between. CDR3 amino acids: CASSSRANTEAFF. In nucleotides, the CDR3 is TGTGCCAGTAGTTCCAGGGCTAACACTGAAGCTTTCTTT. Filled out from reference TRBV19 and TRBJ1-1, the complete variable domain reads DGGITQSPKYLFRKEGQNVTLSCEQNLNHDAMYWYRQDPGQGLRLIYYSQIVNDFQKGDIAEGYSVSREKKESFPLTVTSAQKNPTAFYLCASSSRANTEAFFGQGTRLTVV.

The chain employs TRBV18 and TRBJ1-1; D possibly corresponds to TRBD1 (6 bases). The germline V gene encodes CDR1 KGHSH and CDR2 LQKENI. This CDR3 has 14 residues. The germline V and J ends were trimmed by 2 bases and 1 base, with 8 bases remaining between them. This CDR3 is CASSPDRTNTEAFF. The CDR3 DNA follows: TGTGCCAGCTCACCAGACAGGACGAACACTGAAGCTTTCTTT.

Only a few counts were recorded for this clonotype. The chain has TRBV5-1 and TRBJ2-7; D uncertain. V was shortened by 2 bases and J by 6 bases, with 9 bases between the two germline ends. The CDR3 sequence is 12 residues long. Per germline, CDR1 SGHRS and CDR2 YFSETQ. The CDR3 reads CASSLGRTEQYF. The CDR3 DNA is TGCGCCAGCAGCTTAGGCAGGACCGAGCAGTACTTC. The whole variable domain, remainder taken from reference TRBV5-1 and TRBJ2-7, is KAGVTQTPRYLIKTRGQQVTLSCSPISGHRSVSWYQQTPGQGLQFLFEYFSETQRNKGNFPGRFSGRQFSNSRSEMNVSTLELGDSALYLCASSLGRTEQYFGPGTRLTVT.

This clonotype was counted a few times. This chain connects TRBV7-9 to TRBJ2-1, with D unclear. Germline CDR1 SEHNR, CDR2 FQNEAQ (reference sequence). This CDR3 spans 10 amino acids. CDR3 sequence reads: CALGNNEQFF. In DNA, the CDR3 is TGTGCATTGGGGAACAATGAGCAGTTCTTC.

In DNA form, the CDR3 reads TGTGCCAGCAGTTTTAAAGGGGGCGCCACTGAAGCTTTCTTT. Its protein product is CASSFKGGATEAFF. This chain connects TRBV27 to TRBJ1-1; TRBD1 aligns across 7 bases. This CDR3 has 14 residues. J lost 4 bases, V lost 3 bases, and 5 bases had no gene match. CDR1 and CDR2 (germline): MNHEY, SMNVEV (reference sequence).

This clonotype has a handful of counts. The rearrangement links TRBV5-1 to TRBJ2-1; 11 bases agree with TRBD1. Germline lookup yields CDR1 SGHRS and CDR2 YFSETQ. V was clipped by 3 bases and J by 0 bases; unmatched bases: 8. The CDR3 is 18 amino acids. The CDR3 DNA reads TGCGCCAGCAGCTCCGGACAGGGGGCGCGGGGCTCCTACAATGAGCAGTTCTTC. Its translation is CASSSGQGARGSYNEQFF.

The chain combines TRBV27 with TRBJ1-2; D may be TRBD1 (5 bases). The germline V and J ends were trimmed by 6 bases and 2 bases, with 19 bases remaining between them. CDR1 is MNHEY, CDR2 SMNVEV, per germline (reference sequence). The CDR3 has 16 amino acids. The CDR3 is CASRRTNRALNYGYTF. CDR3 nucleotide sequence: TGTGCCAGCAGGAGGACAAACCGTGCTTTAAACTATGGCTACACCTTC.

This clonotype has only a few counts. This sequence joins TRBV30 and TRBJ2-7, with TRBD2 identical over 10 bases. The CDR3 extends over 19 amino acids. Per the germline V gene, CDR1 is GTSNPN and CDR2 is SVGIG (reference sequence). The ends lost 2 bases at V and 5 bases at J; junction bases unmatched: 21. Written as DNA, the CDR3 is TGTGCCTGGAGTCCAATCCTGTGGGTAGCGGGAGGAGGATTGGACGAGCAGTACTTC. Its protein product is CAWSPILWVAGGGLDEQYF. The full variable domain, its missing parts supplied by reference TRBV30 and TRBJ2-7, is SQTIHQWPATLVQPVGSPLSLECTVEGTSNPNLYWYRQAAGRGLQLLFYSVGIGQISSEVPQNLSASRPQDRQFILSSKKLLLSDSGFYLCAWSPILWVAGGGLDEQYFGPGTRLTVT.

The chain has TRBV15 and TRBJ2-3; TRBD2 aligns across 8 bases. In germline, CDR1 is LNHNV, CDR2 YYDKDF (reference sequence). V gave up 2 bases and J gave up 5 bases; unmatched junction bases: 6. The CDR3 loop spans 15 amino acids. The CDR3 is CATSRNSGAGDTQYF. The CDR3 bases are TGTGCCACCAGCAGAAATAGCGGGGCGGGAGATACGCAGTATTTT.

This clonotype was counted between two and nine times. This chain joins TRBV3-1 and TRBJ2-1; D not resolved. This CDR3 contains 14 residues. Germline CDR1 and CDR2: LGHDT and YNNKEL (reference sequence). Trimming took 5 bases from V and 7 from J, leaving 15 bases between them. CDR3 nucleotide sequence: TGTGCCAGCAGCTTTGGTTTATACGCAAATGAGCAGTTCTTC. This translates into CASSFGLYANEQFF.

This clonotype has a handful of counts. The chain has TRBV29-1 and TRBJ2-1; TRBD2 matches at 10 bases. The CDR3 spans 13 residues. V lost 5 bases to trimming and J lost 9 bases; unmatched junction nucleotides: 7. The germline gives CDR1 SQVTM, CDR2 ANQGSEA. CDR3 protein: CSVPSGRIGEQFF. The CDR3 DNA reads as TGCAGCGTTCCTAGCGGGAGAATAGGTGAGCAGTTCTTC.

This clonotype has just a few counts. The CDR3 region is CSATGDYEQYF. The CDR3 nucleotides read TGCAGTGCTACGGGGGACTACGAGCAGTACTTC. The chain joins TRBV20-1 to TRBJ2-7, with D possibly TRBD2 on 6 matching bases. Trimming pared 4 bases from V and 3 bases from J, leaving 7 bases between. This CDR3 has 11 amino acids. Germline CDR1 reads DFQATT; CDR2 reads SNEGSKA (reference sequence).

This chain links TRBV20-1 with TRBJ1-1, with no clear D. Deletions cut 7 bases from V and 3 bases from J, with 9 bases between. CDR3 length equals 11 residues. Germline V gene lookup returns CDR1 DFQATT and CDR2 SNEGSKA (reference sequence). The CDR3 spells CSVEEDTEAFF. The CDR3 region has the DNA TGCAGTGTTGAGGAGGACACTGAAGCTTTCTTT.